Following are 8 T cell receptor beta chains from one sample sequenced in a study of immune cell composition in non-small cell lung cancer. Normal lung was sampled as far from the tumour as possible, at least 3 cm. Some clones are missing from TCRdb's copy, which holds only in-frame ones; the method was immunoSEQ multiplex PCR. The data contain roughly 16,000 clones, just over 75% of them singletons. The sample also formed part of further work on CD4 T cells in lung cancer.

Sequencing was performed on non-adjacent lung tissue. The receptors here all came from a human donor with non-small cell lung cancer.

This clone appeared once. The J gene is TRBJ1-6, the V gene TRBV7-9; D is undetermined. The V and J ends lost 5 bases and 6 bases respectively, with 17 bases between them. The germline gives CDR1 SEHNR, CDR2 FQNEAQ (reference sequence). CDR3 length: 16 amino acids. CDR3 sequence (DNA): TGTGCCAGCAGCCCCACCGGGTGGGGAAGTAATTCACCCCTCCACTTT. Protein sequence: CASSPTGWGSNSPLHF.

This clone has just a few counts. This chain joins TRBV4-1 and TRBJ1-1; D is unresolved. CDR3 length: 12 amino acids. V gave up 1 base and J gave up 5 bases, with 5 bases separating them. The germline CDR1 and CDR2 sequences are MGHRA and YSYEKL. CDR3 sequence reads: CASSQVETEAFF. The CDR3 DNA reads TGCGCCAGCAGCCAAGTTGAGACTGAAGCTTTCTTT.

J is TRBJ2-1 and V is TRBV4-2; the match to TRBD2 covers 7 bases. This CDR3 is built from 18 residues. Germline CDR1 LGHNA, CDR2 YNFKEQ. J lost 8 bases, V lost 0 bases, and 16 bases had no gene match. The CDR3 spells CASSQEGPRRGGGYEQFF. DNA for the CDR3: TGTGCCAGCAGCCAAGAAGGGCCCCGTCGCGGGGGTGGTTATGAGCAGTTCTTC.

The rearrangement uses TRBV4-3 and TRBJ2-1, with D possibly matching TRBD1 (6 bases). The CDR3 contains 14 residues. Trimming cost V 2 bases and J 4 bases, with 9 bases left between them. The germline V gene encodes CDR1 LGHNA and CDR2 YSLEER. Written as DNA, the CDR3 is TGCGCCAGCAGCCAATCTGACAGGTACAATGAGCAGTTCTTC. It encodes CASSQSDRYNEQFF.

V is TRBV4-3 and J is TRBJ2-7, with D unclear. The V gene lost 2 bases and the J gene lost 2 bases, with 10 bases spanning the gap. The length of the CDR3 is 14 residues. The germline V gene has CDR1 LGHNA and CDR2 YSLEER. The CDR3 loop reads CASSQFGGPYEQYF. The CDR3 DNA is TGCGCCAGCAGCCAATTTGGCGGACCCTACGAGCAGTACTTC.

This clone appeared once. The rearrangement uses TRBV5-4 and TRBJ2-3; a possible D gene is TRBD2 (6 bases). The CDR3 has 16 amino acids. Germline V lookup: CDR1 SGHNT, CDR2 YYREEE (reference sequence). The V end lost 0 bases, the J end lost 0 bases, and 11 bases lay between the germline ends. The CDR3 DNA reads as TGTGCCAGCAGCTTGGGAGGGACTCGAAGCACAGATACGCAGTATTTT. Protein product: CASSLGGTRSTDTQYF.

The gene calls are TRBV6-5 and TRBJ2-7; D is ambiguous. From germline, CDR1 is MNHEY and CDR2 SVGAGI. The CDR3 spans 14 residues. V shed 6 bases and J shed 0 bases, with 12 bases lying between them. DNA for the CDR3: TGTGCCAGCAGGACGCGGACGGGCTCCTACGAGCAGTACTTC. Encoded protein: CASRTRTGSYEQYF.

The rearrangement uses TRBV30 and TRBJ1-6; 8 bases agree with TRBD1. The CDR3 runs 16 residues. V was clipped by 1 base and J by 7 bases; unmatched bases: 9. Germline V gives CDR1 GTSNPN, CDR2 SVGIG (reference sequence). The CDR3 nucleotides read TGTGCCTGGAGTGCCGGATGGGGACAGGTGAATTCACCCCTCCACTTT. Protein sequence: CAWSAGWGQVNSPLHF.